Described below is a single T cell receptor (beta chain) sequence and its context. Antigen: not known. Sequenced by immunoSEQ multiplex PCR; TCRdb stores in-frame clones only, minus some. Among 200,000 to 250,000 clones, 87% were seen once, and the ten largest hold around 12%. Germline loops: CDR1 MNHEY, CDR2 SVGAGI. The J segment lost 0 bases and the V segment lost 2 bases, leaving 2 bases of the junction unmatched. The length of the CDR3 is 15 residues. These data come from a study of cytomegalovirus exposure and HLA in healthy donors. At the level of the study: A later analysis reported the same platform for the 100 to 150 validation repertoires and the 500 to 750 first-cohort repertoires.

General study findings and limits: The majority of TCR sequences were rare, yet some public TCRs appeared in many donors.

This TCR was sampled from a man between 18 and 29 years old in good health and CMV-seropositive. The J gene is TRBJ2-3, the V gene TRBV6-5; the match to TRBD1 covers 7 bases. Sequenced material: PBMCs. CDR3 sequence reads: CASSYRDSSTDTQYF. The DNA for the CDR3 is TGTGCCAGCAGTTACAGGGACAGTAGCACAGATACGCAGTATTTT.